Presented here are 20 T cell receptor beta chains from one specimen sequenced in a study of blood T cell repertoires in COVID-19. Profiled with immunoSEQ multiplex PCR; TCRdb holds only in-frame clones, not every one. The sample shows about 400,000 clones, around 89% of them seen only once. Sequencing used peripheral blood. The receptor source for this set is a woman aged 25 to 39 with acute or convalescent COVID-19.

The chain has TRBV3-1 (or the pseudogene TRBV3-2) and TRBJ1-1, with TRBD1 matching over 7 bases. The CDR3 runs 15 residues. With V trimmed by 0 bases and J by 11 bases, 12 bases remained unmatched. Per the germline V gene, CDR1 is LGHDT and CDR2 is YNNKEL (reference sequence). The CDR3 coding sequence is TGTGCCAGCAGCCAAGATACGGGACAGCTGAAGATTGCTTTCTTT. This translates into CASSQDTGQLKIAFF.

This chain joins TRBV19 and TRBJ2-7; TRBD1 matches at 9 bases. Germline values: CDR1 LNHDA, CDR2 SQIVND (reference sequence). V shed 3 bases, J shed 4 bases, and the junction held 7 bases outside the gene matches. This CDR3 has 15 amino acids. The CDR3 loop is CASSMAGTGTYEQYF. CDR3 DNA sequence: TGTGCCAGTAGTATGGCCGGGACAGGGACTTACGAGCAGTACTTC.

As for this clone: An end of the junction does not agree with germline; a read error may underlie this. The V gene is TRBV7-9, the J gene TRBJ2-1, with D perhaps TRBD2 (6 bases). This CDR3 is 13 amino acids long. Germline CDR1 SEHNR, CDR2 FQNEAQ (reference sequence). The CDR3 region is CASSPGGTWGVIF. The DNA of the CDR3 is TGTGCCAGCAGCCCAGGCGGCACGTGGGGGGTTATCTTC.

The CDR3 here is CASSFGQGIGYTF. The CDR3 DNA sequence: TGTGCCAGCAGTTTTGGACAGGGGATAGGCTACACCTTC. The V call is TRBV6-2 or TRBV6-3, the J call TRBJ1-2; 9 bases map to TRBD1. Germline lookup yields CDR1 MNHEY and CDR2 SVGEGT. This CDR3 spans 13 amino acids. J lost 8 bases, V lost 4 bases, and 5 bases had no gene match.

The chain recombines TRBV5-1 with TRBJ2-1; TRBD2 aligns across 11 bases. The germline gives CDR1 SGHRS, CDR2 YFSETQ. V shed 0 bases and J 5 bases; nucleotides not matched to a gene: 7. The CDR3 sequence is 17 residues long. The chain's CDR3 is CASSLGSSGGTNNEQFF. The CDR3 DNA follows: TGCGCCAGCAGCTTGGGGTCTAGCGGGGGGACAAACAATGAGCAGTTCTTC.

The chain combines TRBV29-1 with TRBJ1-2; 9 bases line up with TRBD1. The CDR3 runs to 13 residues. Trimming took 7 bases from V and 4 from J; bases not matched to a gene: 7. Germline V gene data show CDR1 as SQVTM and CDR2 as ANQGSEA. The DNA for the CDR3 is TGCAGCGGGGGACAGGGCCTTGGCTATGGCTACACCTTC. It specifies CSGGQGLGYGYTF. Full variable domain (outside the CDR3, taken from reference TRBV29-1 and TRBJ1-2): SAVISQKPSRDICQRGTSLTIQCQVDSQVTMMFWYRQQPGQSLTLIATANQGSEATYESGFVIDKFPISRPNLTFSTLTVSNMSPEDSSIYLCSGGQGLGYGYTFGSGTRLTVV.

The chain employs TRBV5-6 and TRBJ1-4; D not certain. Trimming took off 3 bases at V and 0 bases at J, with 15 bases between the two ends. Germline loops: CDR1 SGHDT, CDR2 YYEEEE. The CDR3 extends over 17 amino acids. The DNA for the CDR3 is TGTGCCAGCAGCTCCGTCCGGAGCCAGACAACTAATGAAAAACTGTTTTTT. The encoded protein is CASSSVRSQTTNEKLFF.

The chain uses TRBV12-5 and TRBJ1-1, with D maybe TRBD1 (6 bases). Germline CDR1 is LGHNT and CDR2 is FRNRAP. V was trimmed by 1 base and J by 4 bases, leaving 10 bases between them. CDR3 length equals 14 residues. The CDR3 is CASGLGQGLTEAFF. Written as DNA, the CDR3 is TGTGCTAGTGGTTTGGGGCAGGGGCTCACTGAAGCTTTCTTT.

The chain links TRBV7-9 to TRBJ1-3; 7 bases agree with TRBD1. Germline CDR1 SEHNR, CDR2 FQNEAQ (reference sequence). V was clipped by 8 bases and J by 8 bases; unmatched bases: 9. The CDR3 consists of 13 residues. The DNA for the CDR3 is TGTGCCAGCGGAGGGGGCCAACCGGACACCATATATTTT. Translation: CASGGGQPDTIYF.

V is TRBV5-6 and J is TRBJ2-5; 9 bases line up with TRBD2. Germline CDR1 SGHDT, CDR2 YYEEEE. The CDR3 has 14 residues. V gave up 0 bases and J gave up 10 bases; unmatched junction bases: 7. CDR3 residues: CASSLAASGVGQYF. For the CDR3, the DNA is TGTGCCAGCAGCTTGGCGGCTAGCGGGGTCGGCCAGTACTTC. Complete variable domain (other parts from reference TRBV5-6 and TRBJ2-5): DAGVTQSPTHLIKTRGQQVTLRCSPKSGHDTVSWYQQALGQGPQFIFQYYEEEERQRGNFPDRFSGHQFPNYSSELNVNALLLGDSALYLCASSLAASGVGQYFGPGTRLLVL.

The chain employs TRBV14 and TRBJ2-7, with D perhaps matching TRBD2 (5 bases). Trimming took 4 bases from V and 3 from J, leaving 7 bases between them. The germline V gene encodes CDR1 SGHDN and CDR2 FVKESK. The CDR3 contains 12 residues. The CDR3 sequence is CASSPGVYEQYF. CDR3 DNA sequence: TGTGCCAGCAGCCCCGGGGTCTACGAGCAGTACTTC.

The chain carries TRBV2 and TRBJ2-7; 9 bases map to TRBD1. V shed 9 bases and J 5 bases; nucleotides not matched to a gene: 11. The CDR3 consists of 14 residues. Germline CDR1 and CDR2: SNHLY and FYNNEI. CDR3 loop: CASLMAGQGNEQYF. CDR3 sequence (DNA): TGTGCCAGTCTTATGGCGGGACAGGGAAACGAGCAGTACTTC.

The table lists this clone with a few counts. V usage is TRBV3-1 (or the pseudogene TRBV3-2) and J usage is TRBJ1-2; D is unclear. CDR1 is LGHDT, CDR2 YNNKEL, per germline (reference sequence). V lost 1 base to trimming and J lost 3 bases, with 6 bases between them. This CDR3 comprises 13 residues. CDR3 in DNA: TGTGCCAGCAGCCAAGTTGGAGACTATGGCTACACCTTC. Translated, it gives CASSQVGDYGYTF.

There are a few counts of this clone. The chain employs TRBV28 and TRBJ1-5; TRBD1 matches at 7 bases. The trim removed 6 bases at V and 5 bases at J, leaving 10 bases unmatched. From germline, CDR1 is MDHEN and CDR2 SYDVKM. CDR3 length: 15 amino acids. The CDR3 nucleotides read TGTGCCAGCAGACCGAGACAGGGCGGCGATCAGCCCCAGCATTTT. It translates to CASRPRQGGDQPQHF.

V gene TRBV9 combines with J gene TRBJ1-2; TRBD1 might be the D (5 bases). Germline V gives CDR1 SGDLS, CDR2 YYNGEE. Trimming pared 3 bases from V and 6 bases from J, leaving 12 bases between. CDR3 length: 13 residues. The CDR3 protein is CASSDGRGDGYTF. CDR3 sequence (DNA): TGTGCCAGCAGCGATGGGAGGGGAGATGGCTACACCTTC.

The chain couples TRBV24-1 to TRBJ2-1; D possibly corresponds to TRBD2 (6 bases). CDR1 is KGHDR, CDR2 SFDVKD, per germline. The CDR3 runs 16 residues. Trimming shortened V by 2 bases and J by 0 bases, and 10 bases separated the two germline ends. The CDR3 sequence: CATSDWRGNSYNEQFF. The CDR3 DNA sequence: TGTGCCACCAGTGATTGGCGGGGCAACTCCTACAATGAGCAGTTCTTC.

This chain links TRBV4-1 with TRBJ1-2; 7 nucleotides line up with TRBD1. This CDR3 has 15 residues. Germline CDR1 and CDR2: MGHRA and YSYEKL. Trimming removed 0 bases from V and 1 base from J; junction bases left unmatched: 2. CDR3 amino acids: CASSQDYRGNYGYTF. Written as DNA, the CDR3 is TGCGCCAGCAGCCAAGATTACAGGGGTAACTATGGCTACACCTTC.

Regarding this clone: The same CDR3 is also encoded by other DNA sequences in this sample. Here the CDR3 DNA reads TGCAGCGTTTTCCGGGGGACCGGGGAGCTGTTTTTT. Protein product: CSVFRGTGELFF. This chain connects TRBV29-1 to TRBJ2-2, with a tentative D call TRBD2 (6 bases). The V gene lost 5 bases and the J gene lost 5 bases, with 9 bases spanning the gap. Per germline, CDR1 SQVTM and CDR2 ANQGSEA. The CDR3 is made up of 12 amino acids.

There are a few counts of this clone. J is TRBJ1-5 and V is TRBV2; D remains unclear. CDR3 length equals 12 residues. Germline CDR1 and CDR2: SNHLY and FYNNEI. V dropped 6 bases and J dropped 3 bases, with 6 bases sitting between them. The CDR3 nucleotides are TGTGCCAGCAGGCAGGACAATCAGCCCCAGCATTTT. Its translation is CASRQDNQPQHF.

The genes are TRBV6-5 and TRBJ2-1; 8 bases are a match to TRBD2. The junction had 9 bases not matched to a gene; V was cut back by 5 bases and J by 6 bases. Germline V CDR1 and CDR2: MNHEY, SVGAGI. The CDR3 loop spans 15 amino acids. The CDR3 region has the DNA TGTGCCAGCAGTCCGACGGGGGGGCGTGGCAATGAGCAGTTCTTC. Translating it yields CASSPTGGRGNEQFF.